This entry lists 4 T cell receptor beta chains sequenced from one sample in a study of OX40 agonist ivuxolimab in advanced cancers. Clones were read by immunoSEQ multiplex PCR, and TCRdb kept only the in-frame ones, dropping some. The table lists approximately 110,000 clones, 85% to 95% of them singletons. The sequencing used CD4+ or CD8+ T cells sorted from blood, collected in a trial of the OX40 agonist ivuxolimab. All receptors derive from an adult with an advanced solid tumor such as melanoma, head and neck, liver or kidney cancer.

The chain carries TRBV19 and TRBJ2-5, with 10 bases lining up with TRBD2. The CDR3 consists of 14 residues. CDR1 LNHDA and CDR2 SQIVND come from the germline V gene (reference sequence). Trimming at V came to 10 bases and at J to 0 bases, leaving 5 bases not matched to a gene. Here the CDR3 reads CATAGLAYQETQYF. DNA for the CDR3: TGTGCCACTGCGGGACTAGCGTACCAAGAGACCCAGTACTTC.

The chain carries TRBV28 and TRBJ1-5, with D maybe TRBD1 (6 bases). The germline V gene has CDR1 MDHEN and CDR2 SYDVKM. The CDR3 has 14 residues. Trimming took off 3 bases at V and 5 bases at J, with 11 bases between the two ends. The DNA for the CDR3 is TGTGCCAGCAGTTTCGTGAACAGGGATCAGCCCCAGCATTTT. It yields the protein CASSFVNRDQPQHF.

CDR3 protein: CASSLRGAGNTIYF. Here the CDR3 DNA reads TGCGCCAGCAGCTTGAGAGGGGCTGGAAACACCATATATTTT. The rearrangement joins TRBV5-1 to TRBJ1-3; tentative D call: TRBD1 (5 bases). CDR1 is SGHRS, CDR2 YFSETQ, per germline. CDR3 size: 14 residues. The V and J ends lost 1 base and 2 bases respectively, with 7 bases between them.

CDR3 nucleotide sequence: TGTGCCAGCAGCCCCTCTTACTCGACCACAGATACGCAGTATTTT. It is translated as CASSPSYSTTDTQYF. The gene calls are TRBV11-3 and TRBJ2-3; D gene uncertain. This CDR3 is 15 amino acids long. Trimming cost V 5 bases and J 2 bases, with 14 bases left between them. Germline CDR1 and CDR2: SGHNT and YENEEA. Full variable domain (remainder filled in from reference TRBV11-3 and TRBJ2-3): EAGVVQSPRYKIIEKKQPVAFWCNPISGHNTLYWYLQNLGQGPELLIRYENEEAVDDSQLPKDRFSAERLKGVDSTLKIQPAELGDSAVYLCASSPSYSTTDTQYFGPGTRLTVL.